These 7 T cell receptor beta chains share one sample of origin, sequenced in a study of cytomegalovirus exposure and HLA in healthy donors (dated by TCRdb to about 2017). The library was prepared using the immunoSEQ multiplex PCR assay. For the multiplex PCR, a mixture combining 60 forward primers for TCR Vbeta segments and 13 reverse primers for TCR Jbeta segments was used. TCRdb re-hosts the immuneACCESS table, in-frame sequences only. Its copies lack some clones; in the studies checked, an unresolved V gene accounts for under half of them, and the cause for the rest is not known. The sample data list approximately 160,000 clones, and 70% of these were observed just once. 4% to 5% of the sample goes to the ten largest clones. The sequenced material came from PBMCs. These receptors all stem from a man aged 18 to 30 in good health and CMV-seropositive.

The chain has TRBV6-4 and TRBJ2-1; 9 bases fit TRBD2. This CDR3 is 15 amino acids long. V lost 5 bases and J lost 4; bases outside the gene matches: 6. The V gene's germline CDR1 is MRHNA and CDR2 SNTAGT. The CDR3 reads CASSMNSGGYNEQFF. The DNA for the CDR3 is TGTGCCAGCAGTATGAATAGCGGGGGATACAATGAGCAGTTCTTC.

The chain employs TRBV10-2 and TRBJ1-2; possible D gene TRBD1, 6 bases. Trimming cost V 7 bases and J 2 bases, with 17 bases left between them. The CDR3 loop spans 15 amino acids. Germline V lookup: CDR1 WSHSY, CDR2 SAAADI. The CDR3 nucleotides read TGCGCCAGCACACAAGGGGGGGGTCACAACTATGGCTACACCTTC. This codes for CASTQGGGHNYGYTF.

The chain links TRBV15 to TRBJ1-3; tentatively, D is TRBD1 (5 bases). The CDR3 has 16 residues. Germline CDR1 LNHNV, CDR2 YYDKDF (reference sequence). V lost 0 bases and J 3 bases, leaving 12 bases between the germline ends. Here the CDR3 DNA reads TGTGCCACCAGCAGAGATACCGGGACTGGTGGAAACACCATATATTTT. Translation gives CATSRDTGTGGNTIYF.

The rearrangement uses TRBV9 and TRBJ1-2; 8 bases agree with TRBD1. The CDR3 length is 14 residues. V lost 4 bases, J lost 5 bases, and 7 bases stayed unmatched. Germline CDR1 and CDR2: SGDLS and YYNGEE. The CDR3 DNA reads TGTGCCAGCAGCCCGGGGACAGGATATTATGGCTACACCTTC. As protein: CASSPGTGYYGYTF.

The chain has TRBV27 and TRBJ1-3, with D possibly TRBD1 on 5 matching bases. Trimming pared 2 bases from V and 2 bases from J, leaving 10 bases between. This CDR3 comprises 15 residues. Per germline, CDR1 MNHEY and CDR2 SMNVEV (reference sequence). The CDR3 reads CASSLIGGTGNTIYF. The DNA of the CDR3 is TGTGCCAGCAGTTTAATTGGGGGGACTGGAAACACCATATATTTT.

V is TRBV21-1 and J is TRBJ2-7; the table's D gene call, TRBD2, was not cross checked with the DNA. TRBV21-1 is classified as a pseudogene. The CDR3 extends over 16 amino acids. The CDR3 is CASSTRDSSPLLEQYV. The CDR3 region has the DNA TGTGCCAGCAGCACACGGGATTCTTCTCCTCTGTTGGAGCAGTACGTC.

The V call is TRBV11-2, the J call TRBJ1-2, with D uncertain. The CDR3 has 15 amino acids. Per germline, CDR1 SGHAT and CDR2 FQNNGV. V was trimmed by 0 bases and J by 3 bases, leaving 11 bases between them. CDR3 in amino acids: CASSLEGRVDYGYTF. DNA of the CDR3: TGTGCCAGCAGCTTAGAAGGGAGAGTAGACTATGGCTACACCTTC.